This TCR beta chain was sequenced for a study of Siglec-9 on CD8 T cells in melanoma (dated by TCRdb to about 2019). At the level of the whole study: Siglec-9 expression on CD8+ T cells and the role of Siglec-9 in regulating T cells in the melanoma tumor microenvironment were investigated in the study.

Library generation was performed with the immunoSEQ multiplex PCR assay. Imported from immuneACCESS, the table was reduced by TCRdb to in-frame sequences with V and J called. These copies leave out some clones; in studies compared against another copy, an unresolved V gene accounts for under half, and the cause of the remainder is not known. The sample data list tens of thousands of clones, and 80% of these were observed just once. The ten largest clones take up 5.8% of the sample. Study-wide findings and limitations: According to the reported findings, Siglec-9 marked and regulated a subset of effector memory CD8+ T cells that seemed to build up inside melanoma tumors.

In the germline V gene, CDR1 corresponds to SGHDT and CDR2 to YYEEEE. Its CDR3 holds 13 amino acids, cysteine through phenylalanine. Only the CDR3 region is kept as DNA, spanning 39 bases read in frame from base 1. Trimming costs V 2 bases and J 1 base, and their ends lie 6 bases apart. This clone has just one count. It lacks a known antigen. Within one base of it there is no much larger clone, and no base qualities were kept. The V and J genes are TRBV5-6 and TRBJ1-1; the D gene remains uncertain. This clonotype was obtained from a human donor in good health. What was sequenced was Siglec-9- CD8+ T cells sorted from blood. The cell subset or site label, read with the paper, signifies: CD8 T cells lacking Siglec-9. Here is the DNA: TGTGCCAGCAGCTTAGGTCCGAACACTGAAGCTTTCTTT. It is translated as CASSLGPNTEAFF.